Below, 12 T cell receptor beta chains from the same sample are listed, as sequenced in a study of T cell responses to AZD1222 COVID-19 vaccine. Clones were read by immunoSEQ multiplex PCR, and TCRdb kept only the in-frame ones, dropping some. The table has around 160,000 clones, approximately 94% seen once. The source was peripheral blood, collected on day 0 of AZD1222 vaccination. Receptors originate from an adult in good health.

The chain couples TRBV18 to TRBJ2-7; D is unresolved. V lost 3 bases to trimming and J lost 5 bases, with 11 bases between them. This CDR3 comprises 13 residues. Germline CDR1 reads KGHSH; CDR2 reads LQKENI. This chain's CDR3 is CASSPATGHEQYF. The CDR3 DNA follows: TGTGCCAGCTCACCCGCGACTGGCCACGAGCAGTACTTC.

The rearrangement links TRBV7-9 to TRBJ1-6; 9 nucleotides align to TRBD1. Losses at the gene ends were 1 base for V and 10 bases for J; bases not matched to a gene: 8. From germline, CDR1 is SEHNR and CDR2 FQNEAQ (reference sequence). The length of the CDR3 is 16 residues. CDR3: CASSLVAGQGLSPLHF. The CDR3 DNA is TGTGCCAGCAGCTTAGTCGCGGGACAGGGACTCTCACCCCTCCACTTT.

The chain couples TRBV21-1 to TRBJ2-7; the D call TRBD1 from the table was never checked on the DNA. TRBV21-1 is marked as a pseudogene. CDR3 length equals 13 residues. The CDR3 is CASGRDRGHEQYF. The CDR3 DNA is TGTGCCAGCGGGAGGGACAGGGGTCACGAGCAGTACTTC.

The rearrangement uses TRBV3-1 (or the pseudogene TRBV3-2) and TRBJ1-1; no reliable D call. Germline loops: CDR1 LGHDT, CDR2 YNNKEL (reference sequence). CDR3 length: 14 amino acids. The ends were cut back, 0 bases at V and 6 bases at J, with 11 bases in the middle. CDR3 nucleotides: TGTGCCAGCAGCCAAGACACAGCCCGGCCTGAAGCTTTCTTT. Residues: CASSQDTARPEAFF.

This chain joins TRBV12-5 and TRBJ2-3; D remains unclear. Looked up from germline, CDR1 is LGHNT and CDR2 is FRNRAP. The CDR3 sequence is 13 residues long. Trimming took off 6 bases at V and 0 bases at J, with 7 bases between the two ends. The CDR3 loop reads CASGQPSTDTQYF. CDR3 DNA: TGTGCTAGTGGCCAACCTAGCACAGATACGCAGTATTTT.

The chain combines TRBV11-2 with TRBJ1-6, with D maybe TRBD1 (6 bases). The CDR3 contains 15 residues. Germline values: CDR1 SGHAT, CDR2 FQNNGV. V lost 4 bases to trimming and J lost 10 bases, with 17 bases between them. CDR3 residues: CASSSGQPGSSPLHF. CDR3 DNA: TGTGCCAGCAGCTCTGGACAGCCAGGGTCATCACCCCTCCACTTT.

CDR3 nucleotide sequence: TGTGCCAGCACCCGACAGGGTACTAGTGGCTACACCTTC. This encodes CASTRQGTSGYTF. The chain combines TRBV5-5 with TRBJ1-2, with 7 nucleotides matching TRBD1. This CDR3 has 13 residues. Germline CDR1 is SGHKS and CDR2 is YYEKEE (reference sequence). V lost 6 bases and J lost 7; bases outside the gene matches: 9. The full variable domain, with the rest looked up from reference TRBV5-5 and TRBJ1-2, is DAGVTQSPTHLIKTRGQQVTLRCSPISGHKSVSWYQQVLGQGPQFIFQYYEKEERGRGNFPDRFSARQFPNYSSELNVNALLLGDSALYLCASTRQGTSGYTFGSGTRLTVV.

The J gene is TRBJ1-6, the V gene TRBV6-5; D is unclear. V lost 8 bases and J 9 bases, leaving 8 bases between the germline ends. This CDR3 spans 11 amino acids. Germline V gene data show CDR1 as MNHEY and CDR2 as SVGAGI. This chain's CDR3 is CASGTVSPLHF. CDR3 bases: TGTGCCAGCGGCACAGTTTCACCCCTCCACTTT.

The chain links TRBV7-9 to TRBJ1-1; 8 bases are shared with TRBD1. The CDR3 runs to 13 residues. CDR1 and CDR2 from the germline V gene are SEHNR and FQNEAQ (reference sequence). J lost 1 base, V lost 9 bases, and 4 bases had no gene match. The chain's CDR3 is CASGGQANTEAFF. In DNA form, the CDR3 reads TGTGCCAGTGGGGGACAGGCGAACACTGAAGCTTTCTTT.

This clone has just one count. The rearrangement joins TRBV19 to TRBJ1-3; tentatively, D is TRBD1 (5 bases). V shed 1 base and J shed 0 bases, with 13 bases lying between them. This CDR3 spans 17 amino acids. Germline-derived CDR1 and CDR2 are LNHDA and SQIVND (reference sequence). Here the CDR3 reads CASSIVNRRSSGNTIYF. The DNA for the CDR3 is TGTGCCAGTAGTATAGTTAACAGGAGAAGCTCTGGAAACACCATATATTTT. The full variable domain, with the rest looked up from reference TRBV19 and TRBJ1-3, is DGGITQSPKYLFRKEGQNVTLSCEQNLNHDAMYWYRQDPGQGLRLIYYSQIVNDFQKGDIAEGYSVSREKKESFPLTVTSAQKNPTAFYLCASSIVNRRSSGNTIYFGEGSWLTVV.

This clone was counted a few times. V gene TRBV9 combines with J gene TRBJ2-1; D is undetermined. The CDR3 length is 14 residues. Germline lookup yields CDR1 SGDLS and CDR2 YYNGEE. Trimming shortened V by 0 bases and J by 5 bases, and 9 bases separated the two germline ends. CDR3 region: CASSVDGENNEQFF. The CDR3 DNA is TGTGCCAGCAGCGTAGATGGAGAGAACAATGAGCAGTTCTTC.

The rearrangement joins TRBV7-6 to TRBJ1-1; 9 bases map to TRBD1. This CDR3 has 15 amino acids. J was trimmed by 3 bases and V by 3 bases; bases with no gene match: 5. Germline V lookup: CDR1 SGHVS, CDR2 FNYEAQ. CDR3 DNA sequence: TGTGCCAGCAGCTTGAACAGGGGGCTATACACTGAAGCTTTCTTT. It translates to CASSLNRGLYTEAFF.